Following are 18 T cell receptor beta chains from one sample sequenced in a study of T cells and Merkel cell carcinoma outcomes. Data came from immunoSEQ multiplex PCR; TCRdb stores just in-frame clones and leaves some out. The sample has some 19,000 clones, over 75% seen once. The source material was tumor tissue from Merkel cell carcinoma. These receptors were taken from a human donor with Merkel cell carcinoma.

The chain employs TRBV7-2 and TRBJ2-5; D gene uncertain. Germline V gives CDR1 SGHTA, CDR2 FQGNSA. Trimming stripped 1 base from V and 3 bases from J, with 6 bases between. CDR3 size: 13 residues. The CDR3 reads CASSLDPEETQYF. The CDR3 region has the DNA TGTGCCAGCAGCTTAGACCCGGAAGAGACCCAGTACTTC.

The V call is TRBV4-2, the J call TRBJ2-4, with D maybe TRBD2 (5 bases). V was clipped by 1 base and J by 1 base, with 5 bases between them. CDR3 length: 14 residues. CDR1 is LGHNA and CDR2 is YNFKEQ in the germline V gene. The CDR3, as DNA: TGTGCCAGCAGCCAAGGGGAGGCCAAAAACATTCAGTACTTC. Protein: CASSQGEAKNIQYF.

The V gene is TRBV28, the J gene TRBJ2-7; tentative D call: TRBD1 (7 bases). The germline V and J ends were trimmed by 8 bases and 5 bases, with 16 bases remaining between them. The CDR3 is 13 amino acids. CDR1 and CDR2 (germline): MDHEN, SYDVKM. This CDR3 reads CASRQGGRHEQYF. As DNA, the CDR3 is TGTGCCAGCCGACAGGGAGGAAGACACGAGCAGTACTTC.

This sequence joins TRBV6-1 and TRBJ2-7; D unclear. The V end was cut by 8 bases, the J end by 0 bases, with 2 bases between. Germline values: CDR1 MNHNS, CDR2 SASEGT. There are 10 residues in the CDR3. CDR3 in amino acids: CASDSYEQYF. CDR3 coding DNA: TGTGCCAGCGACTCCTACGAGCAGTACTTC.

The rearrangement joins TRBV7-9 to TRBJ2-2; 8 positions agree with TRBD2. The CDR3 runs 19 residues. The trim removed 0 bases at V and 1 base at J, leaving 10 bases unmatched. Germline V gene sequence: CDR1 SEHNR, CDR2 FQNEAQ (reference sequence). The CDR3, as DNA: TGTGCCAGCAGCTTAGCGGCCCTCAGCGGGAGCGGGAACACCGGGGAGCTGTTTTTT. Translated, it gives CASSLAALSGSGNTGELFF.

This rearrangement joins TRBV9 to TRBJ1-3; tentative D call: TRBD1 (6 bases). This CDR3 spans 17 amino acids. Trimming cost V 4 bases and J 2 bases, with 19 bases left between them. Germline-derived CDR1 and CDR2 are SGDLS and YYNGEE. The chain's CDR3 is CASSIETGRVAGNTIYF. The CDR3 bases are TGTGCCAGCAGCATCGAGACAGGAAGGGTTGCTGGAAACACCATATATTTT.

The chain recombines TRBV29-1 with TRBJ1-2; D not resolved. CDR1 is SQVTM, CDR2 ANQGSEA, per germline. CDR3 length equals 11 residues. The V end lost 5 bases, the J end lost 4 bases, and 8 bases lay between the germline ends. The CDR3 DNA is TGCAGCGTTTTGAGCGGCTATGGCTACACCTTC. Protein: CSVLSGYGYTF.

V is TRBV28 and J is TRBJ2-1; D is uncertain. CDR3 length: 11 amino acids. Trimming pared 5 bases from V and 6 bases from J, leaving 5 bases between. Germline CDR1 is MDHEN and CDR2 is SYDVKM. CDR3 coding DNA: TGTGCCAGCAGTCTCATCAATGAGCAGTTCTTC. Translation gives CASSLINEQFF.

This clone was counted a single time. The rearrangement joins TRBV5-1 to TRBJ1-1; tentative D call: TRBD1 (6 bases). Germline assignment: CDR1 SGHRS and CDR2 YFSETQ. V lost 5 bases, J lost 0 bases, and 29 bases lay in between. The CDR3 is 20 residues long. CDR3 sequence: CASRMLGTQTPRGLNTEAFF. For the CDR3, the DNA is TGCGCCAGCAGAATGCTCGGGACACAGACCCCGCGGGGACTGAACACTGAAGCTTTCTTT. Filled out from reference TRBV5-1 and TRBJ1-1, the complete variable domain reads KAGVTQTPRYLIKTRGQQVTLSCSPISGHRSVSWYQQTPGQGLQFLFEYFSETQRNKGNFPGRFSGRQFSNSRSEMNVSTLELGDSALYLCASRMLGTQTPRGLNTEAFFGQGTRLTVV.

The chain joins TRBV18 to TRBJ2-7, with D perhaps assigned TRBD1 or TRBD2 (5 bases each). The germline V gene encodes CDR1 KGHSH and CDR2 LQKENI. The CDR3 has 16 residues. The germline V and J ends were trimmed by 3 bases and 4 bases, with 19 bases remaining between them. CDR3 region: CASSPGVTRPYYEQYF. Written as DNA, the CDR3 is TGTGCCAGCTCACCGGGGGTCACCCGCCCCTATTACGAGCAGTACTTC.

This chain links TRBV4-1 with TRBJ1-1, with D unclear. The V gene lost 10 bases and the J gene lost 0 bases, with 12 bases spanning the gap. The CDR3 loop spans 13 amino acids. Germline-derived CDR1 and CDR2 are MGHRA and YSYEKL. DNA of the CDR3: TGCGCCATTGGCCCCTCCCTGAACACTGAAGCTTTCTTT. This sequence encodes CAIGPSLNTEAFF.

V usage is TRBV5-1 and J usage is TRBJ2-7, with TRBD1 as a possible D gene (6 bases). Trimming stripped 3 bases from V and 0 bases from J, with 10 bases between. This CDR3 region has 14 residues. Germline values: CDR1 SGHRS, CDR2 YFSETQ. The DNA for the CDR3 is TGCGCCAGCAGCTCCGGGACATACTCCTACGAGCAGTACTTC. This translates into CASSSGTYSYEQYF.

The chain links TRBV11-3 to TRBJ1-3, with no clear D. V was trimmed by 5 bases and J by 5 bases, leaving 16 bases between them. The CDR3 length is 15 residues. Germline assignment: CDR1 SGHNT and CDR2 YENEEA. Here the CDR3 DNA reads TGTGCCAGCAGCCCTGGAGGAGAGGGAAGAAACACCATATATTTT. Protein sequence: CASSPGGEGRNTIYF.

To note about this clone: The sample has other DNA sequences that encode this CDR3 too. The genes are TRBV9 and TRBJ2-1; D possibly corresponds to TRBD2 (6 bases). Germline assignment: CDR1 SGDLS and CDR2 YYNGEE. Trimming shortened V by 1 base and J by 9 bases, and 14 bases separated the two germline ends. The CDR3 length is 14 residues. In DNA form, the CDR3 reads TGTGCCAGCAGCGTAAGGATGGAGGGGCTTGAGCAGTTCTTC. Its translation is CASSVRMEGLEQFF. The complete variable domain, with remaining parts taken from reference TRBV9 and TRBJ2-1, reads DSGVTQTPKHLITATGQRVTLRCSPRSGDLSVYWYQQSLDQGLQFLIQYYNGEERAKGNILERFSAQQFPDLHSELNLSSLELGDSALYFCASSVRMEGLEQFFGPGTRLTVL.

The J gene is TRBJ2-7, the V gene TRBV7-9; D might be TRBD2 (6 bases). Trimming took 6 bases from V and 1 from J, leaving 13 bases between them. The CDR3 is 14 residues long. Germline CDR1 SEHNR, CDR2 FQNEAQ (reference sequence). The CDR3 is CASRAGGGSYEQYF. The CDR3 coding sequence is TGTGCCAGCAGAGCCGGAGGAGGGTCCTACGAGCAGTACTTC.

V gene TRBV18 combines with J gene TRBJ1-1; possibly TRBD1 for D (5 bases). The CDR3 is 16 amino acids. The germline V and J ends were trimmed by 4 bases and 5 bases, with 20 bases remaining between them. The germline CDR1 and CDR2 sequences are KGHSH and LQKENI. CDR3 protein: CASSRTSYQGGTEAFF. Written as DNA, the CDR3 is TGTGCCAGCTCACGAACTTCATATCAGGGAGGGACTGAAGCTTTCTTT.

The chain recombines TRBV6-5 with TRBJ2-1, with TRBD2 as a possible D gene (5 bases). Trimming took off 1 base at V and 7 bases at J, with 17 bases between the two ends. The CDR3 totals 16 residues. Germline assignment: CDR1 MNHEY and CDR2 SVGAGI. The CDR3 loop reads CASSYFAGVVWNEQFF. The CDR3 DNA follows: TGTGCCAGCAGTTACTTTGCCGGGGTGGTTTGGAATGAGCAGTTCTTC.

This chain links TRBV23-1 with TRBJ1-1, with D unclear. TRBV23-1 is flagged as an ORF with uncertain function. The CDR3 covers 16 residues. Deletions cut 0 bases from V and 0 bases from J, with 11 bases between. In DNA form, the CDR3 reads TGCGCCAGCAGTCAATCGATGGGCGGGATGAACACTGAAGCTTTCTTT. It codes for CASSQSMGGMNTEAFF.